The 3 T cell receptor beta chains presented below share a single source sample, sequenced in a study of blood T cell repertoires in COVID-19. Using immunoSEQ multiplex PCR, the repertoire was profiled, and TCRdb retains in-frame clones only, with some absent. The sample shows nearly 40,000 clones, 75% to 90% of them seen only once. Sequencing was done on a sample of peripheral blood. Source of these receptors: a man in his forties or fifties with active or convalescent COVID-19.

This clone was found once. The chain is built from TRBV6-1 and TRBJ2-1, with D possibly TRBD1 on 5 matching bases. Germline assignment: CDR1 MNHNS and CDR2 SASEGT. Trimming took off 2 bases at V and 0 bases at J, with 14 bases between the two ends. CDR3 length equals 17 residues. CDR3 sequence reads: CASSEPSDRRSYNEQFF. As DNA, the CDR3 is TGTGCCAGCAGTGAACCCTCCGACAGACGCTCCTACAATGAGCAGTTCTTC.

The chain uses TRBV5-1 and TRBJ2-1; 8 positions match TRBD1. CDR1 is SGHRS and CDR2 is YFSETQ in the germline V gene. V was clipped by 4 bases and J by 6 bases; unmatched bases: 6. The CDR3 sequence is 14 residues long. The CDR3 nucleotides are TGCGCCAGCAGCCCTGGACAGGGTGGCAATGAGCAGTTCTTC. It yields the protein CASSPGQGGNEQFF.

The J gene is TRBJ2-7, the V gene TRBV6-5; 8 bases are a match to TRBD1. Germline V gene lookup returns CDR1 MNHEY and CDR2 SVGAGI. The CDR3 length is 13 residues. The J segment lost 5 bases and the V segment lost 7 bases, leaving 7 bases of the junction unmatched. The CDR3 sequence is CASKNQGAHEQYF. DNA for the CDR3: TGTGCCAGCAAAAACCAGGGGGCCCACGAGCAGTACTTC.